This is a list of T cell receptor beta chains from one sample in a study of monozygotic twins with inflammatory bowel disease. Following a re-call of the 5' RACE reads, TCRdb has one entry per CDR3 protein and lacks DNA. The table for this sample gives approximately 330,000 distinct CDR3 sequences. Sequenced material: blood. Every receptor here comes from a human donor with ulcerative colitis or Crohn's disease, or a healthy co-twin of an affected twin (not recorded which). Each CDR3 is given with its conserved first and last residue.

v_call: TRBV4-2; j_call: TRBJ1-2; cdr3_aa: CASSDEVGGYGYTF
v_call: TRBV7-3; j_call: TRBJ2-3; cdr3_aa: CASSLRVRGDGTDTQYF
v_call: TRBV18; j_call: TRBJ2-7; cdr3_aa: CASVREGDYEQYF
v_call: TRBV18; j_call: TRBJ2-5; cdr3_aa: CASSSSSGIPGAQYF
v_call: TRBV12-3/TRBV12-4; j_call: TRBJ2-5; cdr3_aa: CASSSHTAGFQATQYF
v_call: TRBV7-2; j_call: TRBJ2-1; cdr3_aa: CASSSESGRGGEQFF
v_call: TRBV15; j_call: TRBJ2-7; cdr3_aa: CATSSNPVSYEQYF
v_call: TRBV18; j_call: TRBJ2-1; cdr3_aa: CASSPPSGGYNEQFF
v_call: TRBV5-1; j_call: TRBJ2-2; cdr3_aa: CASSLVVWVDPTGELFF
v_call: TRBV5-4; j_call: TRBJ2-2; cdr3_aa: CASSFRTARTDANTGELFF
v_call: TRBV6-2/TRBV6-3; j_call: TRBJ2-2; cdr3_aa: CASSYGGSGSHTGELFF
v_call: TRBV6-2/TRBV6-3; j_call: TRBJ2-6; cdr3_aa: CASSFPGGFGANVLTF
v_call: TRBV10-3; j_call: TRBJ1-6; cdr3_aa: CAISRDRAENNSPLHF
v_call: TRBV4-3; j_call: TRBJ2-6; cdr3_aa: CASSQGHNSGANVLTF
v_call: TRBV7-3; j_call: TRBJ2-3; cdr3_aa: CASSSLPTGSDTQYF
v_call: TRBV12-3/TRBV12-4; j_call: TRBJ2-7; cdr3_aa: CASSEAGRYEQYF
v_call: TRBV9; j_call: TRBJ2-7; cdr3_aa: CASSVVPMDEQYF
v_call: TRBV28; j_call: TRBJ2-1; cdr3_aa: CASSRASGGVYGEQFF
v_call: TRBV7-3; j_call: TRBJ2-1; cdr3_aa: CASSLGGKNNEQFF
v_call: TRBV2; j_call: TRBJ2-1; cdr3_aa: CASSPRTSGGVDEQFF
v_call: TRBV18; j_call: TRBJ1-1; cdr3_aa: CASSPQQGAEAFF
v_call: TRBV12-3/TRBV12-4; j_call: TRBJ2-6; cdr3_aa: CASSLARDSGANVLTF
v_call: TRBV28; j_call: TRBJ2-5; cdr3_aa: CASGVRGLETQYF
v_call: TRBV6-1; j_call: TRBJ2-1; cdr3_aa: CASRAGNSYNEQFF